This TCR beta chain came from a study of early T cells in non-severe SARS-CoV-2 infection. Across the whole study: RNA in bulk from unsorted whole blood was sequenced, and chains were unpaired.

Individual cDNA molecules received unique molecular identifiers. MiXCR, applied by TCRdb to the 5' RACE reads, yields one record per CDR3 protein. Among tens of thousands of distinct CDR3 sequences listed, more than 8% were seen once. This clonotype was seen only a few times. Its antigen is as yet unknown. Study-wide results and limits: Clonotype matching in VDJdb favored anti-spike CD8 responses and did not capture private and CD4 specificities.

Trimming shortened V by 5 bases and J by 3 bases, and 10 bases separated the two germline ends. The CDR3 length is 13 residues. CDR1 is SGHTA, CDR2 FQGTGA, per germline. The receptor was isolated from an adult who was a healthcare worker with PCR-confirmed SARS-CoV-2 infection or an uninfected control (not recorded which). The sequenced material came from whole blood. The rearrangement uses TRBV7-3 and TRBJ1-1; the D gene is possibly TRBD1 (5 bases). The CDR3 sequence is CASSRDRHTEAFF. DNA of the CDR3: TGTGCCAGCAGCCGGGACCGGCACACTGAAGCTTTCTTT.